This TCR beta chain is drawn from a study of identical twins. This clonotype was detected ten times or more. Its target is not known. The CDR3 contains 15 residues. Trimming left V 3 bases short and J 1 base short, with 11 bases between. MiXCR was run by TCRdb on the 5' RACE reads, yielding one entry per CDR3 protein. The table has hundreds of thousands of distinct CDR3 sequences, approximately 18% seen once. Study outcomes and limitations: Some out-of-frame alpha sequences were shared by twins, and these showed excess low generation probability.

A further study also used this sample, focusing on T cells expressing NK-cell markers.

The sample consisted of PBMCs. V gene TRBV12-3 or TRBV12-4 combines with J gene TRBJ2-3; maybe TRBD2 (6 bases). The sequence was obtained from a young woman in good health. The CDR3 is CASSLIGTGTDTQYF. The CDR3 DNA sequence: TGTGCCAGCAGTTTGATCGGGACTGGCACAGATACGCAGTATTTT.